The 16 T cell receptor beta chains given below trace back to one sample, sequenced in a study of cytomegalovirus exposure and HLA in healthy donors. The primer mix had 60 Vbeta and 13 Jbeta primers. Here immunoSEQ multiplex PCR was the method, and the copy in TCRdb shows in-frame clones only, minus some. The table records about 130,000 clones, 78% of them present only once. Sequencing input: PBMCs. Source of these receptors: a woman aged 35 to 49 in good health and CMV-seronegative.

This clone was detected only once. The gene calls are TRBV15 and TRBJ2-5, with 8 bases aligning to TRBD1. V was pared by 0 bases and J by 6 bases, with 9 bases of the junction left unmatched. This CDR3 has 16 amino acids. Germline-derived CDR1 and CDR2 are LNHNV and YYDKDF (reference sequence). DNA of the CDR3: TGTGCCACCAGCAGAGATCGAGGACAGGGTGGAAAGACCCAGTACTTC. Its translation: CATSRDRGQGGKTQYF.

The chain uses TRBV6-5 and TRBJ1-1, with a weak D call TRBD1 (5 bases). The germline V gene encodes CDR1 MNHEY and CDR2 SVGAGI. V gave up 2 bases and J gave up 2 bases, with 12 bases separating them. There are 15 residues in the CDR3. Here the CDR3 DNA reads TGTGCCAGCAGTTACGGGTGGGGCGGTAACACTGAAGCTTTCTTT. Encoded protein: CASSYGWGGNTEAFF.

This clone was detected only once. This sequence joins TRBV28 and TRBJ2-7, with 7 bases matching TRBD1. The CDR3 has 13 amino acids. Germline CDR1 MDHEN, CDR2 SYDVKM. With 6 bases clipped from V and 2 bases from J, the junction kept 4 bases outside the gene matches. The CDR3 region is CASSKGAAYEQYF. The CDR3 region has the DNA TGTGCCAGCAGCAAGGGGGCGGCCTACGAGCAGTACTTC.

The rearrangement links TRBV28 to TRBJ1-4, with D perhaps TRBD1 (5 bases). V dropped 11 bases and J dropped 0 bases, with 13 bases sitting between them. The CDR3 runs 14 residues. Germline V gene sequence: CDR1 MDHEN, CDR2 SYDVKM. The CDR3 loop is CAVRGDATNEKLFF. DNA of the CDR3: TGTGCCGTACGCGGGGACGCAACTAATGAAAAACTGTTTTTT.

This chain uses TRBV15 with TRBJ2-1, with D uncertain. Germline assignment: CDR1 LNHNV and CDR2 YYDKDF (reference sequence). With 3 bases removed from V and 1 base from J, the gap between germline ends came to 13 bases. This CDR3 region has 16 residues. CDR3 in amino acids: CATSREQLTSYNEQFF. CDR3 nucleotide sequence: TGTGCCACCAGCAGGGAACAGTTGACGTCCTACAATGAGCAGTTCTTC.

This chain links TRBV18 with TRBJ2-5, with 8 bases fitting TRBD1. Per the germline V gene, CDR1 is KGHSH and CDR2 is LQKENI. Unmatched junction bases numbered 7, after V lost 6 bases and J lost 1 base. The CDR3 loop spans 15 amino acids. In DNA, the CDR3 is TGTGCCAGCTCCCAGGACAGGGTTCGCCAAGAGACCCAGTACTTC. Protein sequence: CASSQDRVRQETQYF.

The chain recombines TRBV9 with TRBJ2-1, with TRBD2 matching 8 bases. This CDR3 has 18 amino acids. CDR1 and CDR2 (germline): SGDLS, YYNGEE. After removal of 4 bases from V and 2 bases from J, the junction contained 14 bases not matched to a gene. The CDR3 nucleotides are TGTGCCAGCAGCCCCAAGACCCCCCCACTAGCGGCCTACAATGAGCAGTTCTTC. Amino acid sequence: CASSPKTPPLAAYNEQFF.

The chain employs TRBV6-5 and TRBJ2-2, with 9 bases matching TRBD2. Germline values: CDR1 MNHEY, CDR2 SVGAGI. V lost 7 bases and J lost 1; bases outside the gene matches: 4. The CDR3 consists of 15 residues. The CDR3 DNA reads as TGTGCCAGCAAAGAAGCGGGGGGGAACACCGGGGAGCTGTTTTTT. Protein sequence: CASKEAGGNTGELFF.

The chain couples TRBV15 to TRBJ2-4, with D hard to call. Per the germline V gene, CDR1 is LNHNV and CDR2 is YYDKDF (reference sequence). The V gene lost 4 bases and the J gene lost 0 bases, with 7 bases spanning the gap. This CDR3 has 14 amino acids. This CDR3 reads CATSIGVAKNIQYF. CDR3 DNA: TGTGCCACCAGCATCGGAGTAGCCAAAAACATTCAGTACTTC.

The chain combines TRBV19 with TRBJ1-2; 8 positions agree with TRBD1. The CDR3 is made up of 14 amino acids. The V gene end was trimmed by 4 bases and the J gene end by 2 bases; junction bases not matched to a gene: 3. CDR1 LNHDA and CDR2 SQIVND come from the germline V gene (reference sequence). The DNA for the CDR3 is TGTGCCAGTAGTAAACCAGGGGGCAACTATGGCTACACCTTC. Translated, it gives CASSKPGGNYGYTF. Together with reference TRBV19 and TRBJ1-2, the CDR3 gives the full variable domain: DGGITQSPKYLFRKEGQNVTLSCEQNLNHDAMYWYRQDPGQGLRLIYYSQIVNDFQKGDIAEGYSVSREKKESFPLTVTSAQKNPTAFYLCASSKPGGNYGYTFGSGTRLTVV.

The V call is TRBV10-2, the J call TRBJ1-2; the match to TRBD1 covers 9 bases. Trimming took 3 bases from V and 8 from J; bases not matched to a gene: 7. The CDR3 has 14 amino acids. Germline V CDR1 and CDR2: WSHSY, SAAADI. In DNA form, the CDR3 reads TGCGCCAGCAGTGATACAGGGGGCGTTTGGGGCTACACCTTC. Protein sequence: CASSDTGGVWGYTF.

This chain links TRBV4-2 with TRBJ1-3; D uncertain. Germline loops: CDR1 LGHNA, CDR2 YNFKEQ. The CDR3 loop spans 19 amino acids. V was cut by 0 bases and J by 1 base, with 19 bases left in between. The CDR3 DNA reads TGTGCCAGCAGCCAAGAGGAGGATCGCTGGGGAGATTCTGGAAACACCATATATTTT. Amino acid sequence: CASSQEEDRWGDSGNTIYF.

This chain uses TRBV7-3 with TRBJ2-3, with 7 bases matching TRBD2. The CDR3 contains 17 residues. V gave up 6 bases and J gave up 4 bases; unmatched junction bases: 16. CDR1 SGHTA and CDR2 FQGTGA come from the germline V gene. The CDR3 protein is CASSPDGPGGGPDTQYF. In nucleotides, the CDR3 is TGTGCCAGCAGTCCGGACGGACCGGGAGGCGGCCCAGATACGCAGTATTTT. Looking up the rest from reference TRBV7-3 and TRBJ2-3 gives the full variable domain: GAGVSQTPSNKVTEKGKYVELRCDPISGHTALYWYRQSLGQGPEFLIYFQGTGAADDSGLPNDRFFAVRPEGSVSTLKIQRTERGDSAVYLCASSPDGPGGGPDTQYFGPGTRLTVL.

The CDR3 nucleotides read TGTGCCTGGACCCGGCAGGCAGAAGTAGCCTACAATGAGCAGTTCTTC. The encoded protein is CAWTRQAEVAYNEQFF. The chain has TRBV30 and TRBJ2-1; D is ambiguous. V lost 4 bases and J 2 bases, leaving 18 bases between the germline ends. The CDR3 extends over 16 amino acids. The germline V gene has CDR1 GTSNPN and CDR2 SVGIG (reference sequence).

The chain combines TRBV19 with TRBJ2-2; 9 bases match TRBD2. The CDR3 spans 16 residues. V lost 4 bases, J lost 6 bases, and 9 bases stayed unmatched. CDR1 and CDR2 (germline): LNHDA, SQIVND (reference sequence). The CDR3 DNA reads as TGTGCCAGTAGTAGGCGACTAGCGGAGGGGGCCGGGGAGCTGTTTTTT. Translated: CASSRRLAEGAGELFF.

Concerning this clone itself: Germline and junction disagree at one end, which may indicate a read error. Other DNA sequences in this specimen translate into the identical CDR3. The chain has TRBV19 and TRBJ1-1; the match to TRBD1 covers 7 bases. The CDR3 runs to 15 residues. CDR1 and CDR2 (germline): LNHDA, SQIVND (reference sequence). The CDR3: CASKNRGVGNTEAFF. For the CDR3, the DNA is TGTGCCAGTAAGAACAGGGGTGTGGGGAACACCGAAGCTTTCTTT.